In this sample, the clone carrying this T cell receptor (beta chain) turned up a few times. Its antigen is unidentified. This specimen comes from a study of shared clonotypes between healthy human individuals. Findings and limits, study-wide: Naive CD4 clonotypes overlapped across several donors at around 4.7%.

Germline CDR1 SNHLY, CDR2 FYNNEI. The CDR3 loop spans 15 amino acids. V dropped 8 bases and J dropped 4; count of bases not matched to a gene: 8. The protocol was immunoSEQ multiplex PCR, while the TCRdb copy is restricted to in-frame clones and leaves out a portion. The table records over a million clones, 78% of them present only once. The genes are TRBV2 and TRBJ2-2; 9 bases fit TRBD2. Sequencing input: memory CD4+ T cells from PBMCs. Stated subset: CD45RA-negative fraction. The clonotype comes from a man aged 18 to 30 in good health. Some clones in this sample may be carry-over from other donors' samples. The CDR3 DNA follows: TGTGCCAGCTCCGTGGGCGGGAGGGCCACCGGGGAGCTGTTTTTT. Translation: CASSVGGRATGELFF.